This T cell receptor (beta chain) was captured by sequencing in a study of blood T cells in healthy people across ages. The sample holds a few counts of this clonotype. The germline gives CDR1 MGHDK, CDR2 SYGVNS. This CDR3 has 11 amino acids. V was clipped by 3 bases and J by 11 bases, with 10 bases between them. Combining a sample-barcoded 5' primer with a J-beta primer mix, a second PCR ran for about 7 to 11 cycles. MiXCR, applied by TCRdb to the 5' RACE reads, yields one record per CDR3 protein. The sample includes some 640,000 distinct CDR3 sequences, about 30% of them seen just once. Sequencing was done on a sample of blood. This clonotype was obtained from an elderly woman in good health. The chain carries TRBV25-1 and TRBJ1-1; D not resolved. CDR3 DNA sequence: TGTGCCAGCAGTGATGCCTCGGCGGCTTTCTTT. Translation: CASSDASAAFF.